One and the same sample provided the 30 T cell receptor beta chains below, sequenced in a study of T cell repertoires in cytomegalovirus infection. These receptors' targets are unknown. One entry per CDR3 protein, called by TCRdb with MiXCR from the reads. The repertoire holds some 590,000 distinct CDR3 sequences, with 40% as singletons. The starting material was cultured PBMCs, obtained from culture after CMV antigen stimulation. The receptor source for this set is a human donor in good health (CMV status not recorded). Some clones in this sample may be carry-over from other donors' samples.

The gene calls are TRBV7-9 and TRBJ2-7, with a weak D call TRBD1 (6 bases). The CDR3 sequence is 15 residues long. V dropped 8 bases and J dropped 9 bases, with 26 bases sitting between them. Germline V gene lookup returns CDR1 SEHNR and CDR2 FQNEAQ (reference sequence). Here the CDR3 DNA reads TGTGCCAGCCTTCATTCCGGGACACTAAAAGGGGGGCAGTACTTC. Its translation: CASLHSGTLKGGQYF.

This clonotype came up a few times. The chain has TRBV7-6 and TRBJ2-1; perhaps TRBD2 as D (6 bases). The germline CDR1 and CDR2 sequences are SGHVS and FNYEAQ. Trimming took off 3 bases at V and 1 base at J, with 7 bases between the two ends. The CDR3 totals 14 residues. The CDR3 sequence is CASSFGGSYNEQFF. CDR3 DNA: TGTGCCAGCAGCTTCGGGGGTTCCTACAATGAGCAGTTCTTC. Combining the CDR3 with reference TRBV7-6 and TRBJ2-1 gives the whole variable domain GAGVSQSPRYKVTKRGQDVALRCDPISGHVSLYWYRQALGQGPEFLTYFNYEAQQDKSGLPNDRFSAERPEGSISTLTIQRTEQRDSAMYRCASSFGGSYNEQFFGPGTRLTVL.

This clonotype showed up just a few times. The chain recombines TRBV19 with TRBJ1-2, with 9 bases identical to TRBD1. Germline V gene lookup returns CDR1 LNHDA and CDR2 SQIVND (reference sequence). The CDR3 length is 13 residues. Trimming removed 8 bases from V and 7 bases from J; junction bases left unmatched: 8. The CDR3: CASEGQGWRGYTF. CDR3 nucleotides: TGTGCCAGTGAGGGACAGGGTTGGCGTGGCTACACCTTC.

This chain uses TRBV30 with TRBJ1-5, with a weak D call TRBD1 (5 bases). Trimming took off 5 bases at V and 4 bases at J, with 18 bases between the two ends. From germline, CDR1 is GTSNPN and CDR2 SVGIG (reference sequence). The CDR3 consists of 15 residues. The CDR3 coding sequence is TGTGCCTGGGCCCCCCCCTCGGCAGGGAATCAGCCCCAGCATTTT. Amino acid sequence: CAWAPPSAGNQPQHF.

This clonotype was observed a few times. A much bigger clone sits one base away, suggesting this may be a read error. The chain recombines TRBV5-4 with TRBJ2-3; D remains ambiguous. CDR1 is SGHNT, CDR2 YYREEE, per germline (reference sequence). V was cut by 2 bases and J by 4 bases, with 5 bases left in between. The CDR3 is 12 amino acids. The CDR3 protein is CASSFASDTQYF. The CDR3 coding sequence is TGTGCCAGCAGCTTCGCTTCAGATACGCAGTATTTT.

The genes are TRBV6-5 and TRBJ2-1, with 15 bases matching TRBD2. The germline V gene encodes CDR1 MNHEY and CDR2 SVGAGI. The CDR3 extends over 18 amino acids. The V gene end was trimmed by 6 bases and the J gene end by 9 bases; junction bases not matched to a gene: 15. CDR3 region: CASRTGLAGGPRLAEQFF. The CDR3 DNA follows: TGTGCCAGCAGAACCGGACTAGCGGGAGGGCCGCGGTTGGCTGAGCAGTTCTTC.

The chain uses TRBV20-1 and TRBJ2-1; 10 nucleotides match TRBD1. With 3 bases clipped from V and 2 bases from J, the junction kept 4 bases outside the gene matches. Germline assignment: CDR1 DFQATT and CDR2 SNEGSKA (reference sequence). The CDR3 runs 15 residues. CDR3 nucleotides: TGCAGTGCTAGGGACAGGGGGTTCGCCTACAATGAGCAGTTCTTC. This encodes CSARDRGFAYNEQFF.

The V call is TRBV19, the J call TRBJ2-3, with 8 bases aligning to TRBD2. Germline CDR1 is LNHDA and CDR2 is SQIVND (reference sequence). The CDR3 totals 15 residues. J gave up 6 bases and V 7 bases, and 12 bases lay outside the gene matches. The CDR3 region is CASTQRERESDTQYF. CDR3 DNA sequence: TGTGCCAGTACCCAGCGGGAGCGCGAGTCGGATACGCAGTATTTT.

The J gene is TRBJ2-2, the V gene TRBV19; D is unresolved. The length of the CDR3 is 14 residues. From germline, CDR1 is LNHDA and CDR2 SQIVND (reference sequence). V lost 3 bases, J lost 0 bases, and 5 bases lay in between. The CDR3 loop reads CASSIRTNTGELFF. CDR3 sequence (DNA): TGTGCCAGTAGTATTCGGACGAACACCGGGGAGCTGTTTTTT.

This chain connects TRBV20-1 to TRBJ2-1; D may match TRBD1 or TRBD2 (5 bases each). V lost 0 bases to trimming and J lost 9 bases, with 12 bases between them. Germline lookup yields CDR1 DFQATT and CDR2 SNEGSKA (reference sequence). The CDR3 sequence is 13 residues long. In DNA form, the CDR3 reads TGCAGTGCTAGAGATGGAAAGAGGGGTGAGCAGTTCTTC. This gives the protein CSARDGKRGEQFF.

The chain carries TRBV10-3 and TRBJ2-3, with D tentatively TRBD2 (6 bases). The germline V and J ends were trimmed by 3 bases and 1 base, with 14 bases remaining between them. CDR3 length equals 16 residues. The V gene's germline CDR1 is ENHRY and CDR2 SYGVKD. The chain's CDR3 is CAISDPAGRRTDTQYF. In nucleotides, the CDR3 is TGTGCCATCAGTGACCCTGCAGGGAGGCGCACAGATACGCAGTATTTT.

The chain joins TRBV7-6 to TRBJ2-3, with D unresolved. The CDR3 length is 14 residues. Deletions cut 0 bases from V and 2 bases from J, with 6 bases between. Germline lookup yields CDR1 SGHVS and CDR2 FNYEAQ. The CDR3: CASSLAILTDTQYF. The DNA of the CDR3 is TGTGCCAGCAGCTTAGCAATCCTCACAGATACGCAGTATTTT.

The V and J genes are TRBV4-1 and TRBJ2-1; 8 bases match TRBD2. With 2 bases clipped from V and 4 bases from J, the junction kept 13 bases outside the gene matches. CDR1 MGHRA and CDR2 YSYEKL come from the germline V gene. This CDR3 region has 18 residues. CDR3: CASSQSPLSGGLYNEQFF. In DNA, the CDR3 is TGCGCCAGCAGCCAAAGCCCATTGAGCGGGGGCCTATACAATGAGCAGTTCTTC.

This clonotype was seen more than once but under ten times. The chain couples TRBV4-2 to TRBJ2-1, with 9 nucleotides matching TRBD2. Germline-derived CDR1 and CDR2 are LGHNA and YNFKEQ. V was clipped by 4 bases and J by 2 bases; unmatched bases: 9. The CDR3 contains 17 residues. The CDR3: CASSPRALAGPYNEQFF. CDR3 sequence (DNA): TGTGCCAGCAGCCCCCGGGCACTAGCGGGTCCCTACAATGAGCAGTTCTTC.

This clonotype has a handful of counts. The rearrangement links TRBV7-2 to TRBJ2-1; a weak D match, TRBD2 (6 bases). The germline CDR1 and CDR2 sequences are SGHTA and FQGNSA. This CDR3 spans 15 amino acids. The V end was cut by 0 bases, the J end by 3 bases, with 9 bases between. The CDR3 DNA is TGTGCCAGCAGCTTAGCGTCTAGCGACTACAATGAGCAGTTCTTC. As protein: CASSLASSDYNEQFF.

This clonotype was detected a few times. The V call is TRBV11-3, the J call TRBJ1-1, with D maybe TRBD1 (6 bases). Deletions cut 1 base from V and 0 bases from J, with 12 bases between. The germline V gene encodes CDR1 SGHNT and CDR2 YENEEA. The CDR3 is 16 amino acids. CDR3 protein: CASSLADSDMNTEAFF. The CDR3 nucleotides are TGTGCCAGCAGCTTAGCGGACAGTGACATGAACACTGAAGCTTTCTTT.

This clonotype showed up many times. The chain uses TRBV7-2 and TRBJ2-7; TRBD2 matches 14 bases. The CDR3 extends over 15 amino acids. V lost 3 bases, J lost 4 bases, and 2 bases stayed unmatched. Germline values: CDR1 SGHTA, CDR2 FQGNSA. The CDR3 nucleotides are TGTGCCAGCAGCTTTAGGACTAGCGGGGGGTACGAGCAGTACTTC. Protein sequence: CASSFRTSGGYEQYF.

This clonotype appeared a few times. The chain's CDR3 is CASRRGGANTGELFF. CDR3 DNA sequence: TGTGCCAGCAGAAGGGGCGGGGCGAACACCGGGGAGCTGTTTTTT. V is TRBV6-2 or TRBV6-3 and J is TRBJ2-2, with a possible D match to TRBD2 (6 bases). Looked up from germline, CDR1 is MNHEY and CDR2 is SVGEGT. CDR3 length: 15 amino acids. Trimming pared 6 bases from V and 0 bases from J, leaving 11 bases between.

Concerning this clonotype itself: A much bigger clone sits one base away, suggesting this may be a read error. Because the CDR3 is missing its conserved closing phenylalanine or tryptophan, this is likely a read error. The limits of the CDR3 on the DNA are not certain, so only TCRdb's listed CDR3 is given. The V gene is TRBV7-2, the J gene TRBJ2-7; TRBD1, the table's D call, was not compared with the DNA. The CDR3 has 12 amino acids, counting both end residues. Germline CDR1 SGHTA, CDR2 FQGNSA. CDR3 loop: CASSLPGELLSS.

CDR3 in amino acids: CASSPVPGRKGPAPISGNTIYF. The CDR3 nucleotides are TGTGCCAGCAGCCCCGTCCCGGGACGGAAGGGGCCCGCTCCTATCTCTGGAAACACCATATATTTT. This chain joins TRBV7-9 and TRBJ1-3; perhaps TRBD1 as D (5 bases). The CDR3 is made up of 22 amino acids. Germline CDR1 SEHNR, CDR2 FQNEAQ (reference sequence). Trimming took off 5 bases at V and 0 bases at J, with 32 bases between the two ends.

A few counts support this clonotype. The chain combines TRBV4-2 with TRBJ1-1, with 11 positions matching TRBD1. CDR3 length: 15 amino acids. CDR1 and CDR2 from the germline V gene are LGHNA and YNFKEQ. The trim removed 1 base at V and 6 bases at J, leaving 4 bases unmatched. The CDR3 sequence: CASSQGGQGDAEAFF. The CDR3 DNA reads TGTGCCAGCAGCCAAGGGGGACAGGGGGATGCTGAAGCTTTCTTT.

This clonotype was seen only a few times. The gene calls are TRBV7-2 and TRBJ1-5; TRBD1 is a possible D gene (5 bases). Germline V gene data show CDR1 as SGHTA and CDR2 as FQGNSA. This CDR3 comprises 14 residues. The V and J ends lost 4 bases and 4 bases respectively, with 11 bases between them. The chain's CDR3 is CASSSGTRNQPQHF. CDR3 DNA: TGTGCCAGCAGCTCCGGGACGCGTAATCAGCCCCAGCATTTT.

There are a few counts of this clonotype. The rearrangement uses TRBV7-8 and TRBJ2-5; D might be TRBD1 (6 bases). The germline V gene encodes CDR1 SGHVS and CDR2 FQNEAQ. V shed 1 base and J shed 12 bases, with 12 bases lying between them. The CDR3 is 12 residues long. CDR3 loop: CASSLDVAGEYF. CDR3 sequence (DNA): TGTGCCAGCAGCTTAGATGTGGCAGGGGAGTACTTC.

The sample holds a few counts of this clonotype. V is TRBV4-1 and J is TRBJ2-7; 8 bases are shared with TRBD1. Germline V gene sequence: CDR1 MGHRA, CDR2 YSYEKL. The CDR3 covers 15 residues. Trimming took 3 bases from V and 3 from J; bases not matched to a gene: 7. The CDR3 coding sequence is TGCGCCAGCAGCCAGGTGTTGGACAGGGTCTACGAGCAGTACTTC. Protein product: CASSQVLDRVYEQYF.

The chain uses TRBV7-2 and TRBJ1-5; 7 bases agree with TRBD1. The germline CDR1 and CDR2 sequences are SGHTA and FQGNSA. V shed 5 bases and J 7 bases; nucleotides not matched to a gene: 11. CDR3 length equals 15 residues. The CDR3 sequence is CASSPDRDGSQPQHF. The CDR3 DNA is TGTGCCAGCAGCCCCGACAGGGACGGCAGCCAGCCCCAGCATTTT.

V is TRBV6-2 or TRBV6-3 and J is TRBJ1-2, with TRBD1 as a possible D gene (6 bases). V was cut by 6 bases and J by 8 bases, with 19 bases left in between. Germline V gene lookup returns CDR1 MNHEY and CDR2 SVGEGT. The CDR3 loop spans 14 amino acids. CDR3 region: CASSDRIGGMGYTF. In DNA, the CDR3 is TGTGCCAGCAGCGACAGGATTGGGGGTATGGGCTACACCTTC.

CDR3 DNA sequence: TGTGCCAGCGGGTTAGGTTACGGGGGGAACACTGAAGCTTTCTTT. Encoded protein: CASGLGYGGNTEAFF. The chain carries TRBV12-3 or TRBV12-4 and TRBJ1-1; a weak D match, TRBD1 (5 bases). The CDR3 totals 15 residues. Trimming removed 8 bases at V and 1 base at J, with 17 bases between.

The gene calls are TRBV6-2 or TRBV6-3 and TRBJ1-2; 7 nucleotides match TRBD1. Per the germline V gene, CDR1 is MNHEY and CDR2 is SVGEGT. J lost 4 bases, V lost 5 bases, and 7 bases had no gene match. The CDR3 covers 14 residues. CDR3: CASSEPGTVYGYTF. The DNA of the CDR3 is TGTGCCAGCAGTGAACCCGGGACAGTCTATGGCTACACCTTC.

This clonotype turned up a few times. The CDR3 loop reads CASSLSSGVPQETQYF. The DNA of the CDR3 is TGTGCCAGCAGCTTGAGCAGCGGGGTGCCTCAAGAGACCCAGTACTTC. V usage is TRBV7-9 and J usage is TRBJ2-5, with 7 bases lining up with TRBD2. This CDR3 comprises 16 residues. In germline, CDR1 is SEHNR, CDR2 FQNEAQ (reference sequence). V shed 3 bases, J shed 2 bases, and the junction held 9 bases outside the gene matches.

This clonotype came up a few times. This chain uses TRBV6-2 or TRBV6-3 with TRBJ1-1; D is unresolved. CDR1 MNHEY and CDR2 SVGEGT come from the germline V gene. Trimming left V 1 base short and J 0 bases short, with 9 bases between. The CDR3 is 15 residues long. Here the CDR3 reads CASSYWRRVNTEAFF. CDR3 DNA: TGTGCCAGCAGTTACTGGAGACGGGTGAACACTGAAGCTTTCTTT.